These 9 T cell receptor beta chains were all obtained from the same sample, sequenced in a study of healthy donors' naive CD4 and CD8 T cells. TCR libraries were built from roughly 0.5 ug of total RNA by linear amplification. TCRdb itself ran the reads through MiXCR, one entry per CDR3 protein. The sample has roughly 200,000 distinct CDR3 sequences, about 74% seen once. The specimen was naive CD4+ and CD8+ T cells sorted from blood, pooled from several donors. Source of these receptors: a pool of human donors in good health; the sample pools cells from several healthy donors.

This chain uses TRBV6-5 with TRBJ2-2, with D uncertain. This CDR3 is 15 amino acids long. Germline V gene data show CDR1 as MNHEY and CDR2 as SVGAGI. V was pared by 5 bases and J by 4 bases, with 14 bases between. CDR3 sequence: CASSPTPGGTGELFF. Written as DNA, the CDR3 is TGTGCCAGCAGTCCCACCCCAGGCGGCACCGGGGAGCTGTTTTTT.

This clonotype showed up just a few times. The chain carries TRBV7-9 and TRBJ1-1; possible D gene TRBD1, 5 bases. The CDR3 length is 12 residues. The germline CDR1 and CDR2 sequences are SEHNR and FQNEAQ (reference sequence). V dropped 1 base and J dropped 8 bases, with 8 bases sitting between them. CDR3 residues: CASSLVGAEAFF. The CDR3 DNA is TGTGCCAGCAGCTTAGTCGGGGCGGAAGCTTTCTTT.

A single count supports this clonotype. CDR3 sequence (DNA): TGTGCCAGCAGTGGCCAGGGGAACTATGGCTACACCTTC. It is translated as CASSGQGNYGYTF. The chain is built from TRBV2 and TRBJ1-2; maybe TRBD1 (6 bases). In germline, CDR1 is SNHLY, CDR2 FYNNEI. The CDR3 spans 13 residues. V was trimmed by 4 bases and J by 2 bases, leaving 8 bases between them.

V gene TRBV29-1 combines with J gene TRBJ2-1; D might be TRBD1 (5 bases). Germline V CDR1 and CDR2: SQVTM, ANQGSEA. V was cut by 4 bases and J by 2 bases, with 24 bases left in between. This CDR3 has 18 residues. CDR3 bases: TGCAGCGTTGTAACGGAAGGGGAAACCGTCCGCCCCTACAATGAGCAGTTCTTC. Amino acid sequence: CSVVTEGETVRPYNEQFF.

J is TRBJ2-7 and V is TRBV29-1; D is undetermined. Between the trimmed V and J ends, which lost 6 bases and 3 bases, there was a span of 18 bases. Germline lookup yields CDR1 SQVTM and CDR2 ANQGSEA. This CDR3 has 14 residues. The CDR3 is CSVLYGDSNYEQYF. CDR3 nucleotides: TGCAGCGTACTTTACGGCGACTCCAACTACGAGCAGTACTTC.

This clonotype appeared a single time. V and J are TRBV5-4 and TRBJ2-7; D is unresolved. Germline loops: CDR1 SGHNT, CDR2 YYREEE (reference sequence). The CDR3 covers 14 residues. Deletions cut 2 bases from V and 0 bases from J, with 9 bases between. CDR3 DNA: TGTGCCAGCAGCTTCGACTCGATCTCCTACGAGCAGTACTTC. It yields the protein CASSFDSISYEQYF.

This CDR3 reads CASSLWGSGSLETQYF. The CDR3 bases are TGCGCCAGCAGCCTCTGGGGTAGCGGGAGTTTGGAGACCCAGTACTTC. This chain joins TRBV5-1 and TRBJ2-5; 9 bases agree with TRBD2. Germline V gene sequence: CDR1 SGHRS, CDR2 YFSETQ. This CDR3 has 16 amino acids. V lost 4 bases, J lost 5 bases, and 12 bases stayed unmatched.

This clonotype is a singleton in its sample. The chain combines TRBV6-5 with TRBJ2-3, with 10 bases fitting TRBD2. CDR3 length: 16 amino acids. V lost 6 bases and J lost 3; bases outside the gene matches: 9. Germline V CDR1 and CDR2: MNHEY, SVGAGI. For the CDR3, the DNA is TGTGCCAGCAGCCGACCGGGACTAGCGCGAACAGATACGCAGTATTTT. Its translation is CASSRPGLARTDTQYF.

CDR3 region: CSVGEYEQYF. CDR3 DNA sequence: TGCAGCGTGGGAGAGTACGAGCAGTACTTC. The chain recombines TRBV29-1 with TRBJ2-7, with a weak D call TRBD2 (5 bases). The germline V gene encodes CDR1 SQVTM and CDR2 ANQGSEA. Trimming pared 6 bases from V and 4 bases from J, leaving 7 bases between. The CDR3 loop spans 10 amino acids.